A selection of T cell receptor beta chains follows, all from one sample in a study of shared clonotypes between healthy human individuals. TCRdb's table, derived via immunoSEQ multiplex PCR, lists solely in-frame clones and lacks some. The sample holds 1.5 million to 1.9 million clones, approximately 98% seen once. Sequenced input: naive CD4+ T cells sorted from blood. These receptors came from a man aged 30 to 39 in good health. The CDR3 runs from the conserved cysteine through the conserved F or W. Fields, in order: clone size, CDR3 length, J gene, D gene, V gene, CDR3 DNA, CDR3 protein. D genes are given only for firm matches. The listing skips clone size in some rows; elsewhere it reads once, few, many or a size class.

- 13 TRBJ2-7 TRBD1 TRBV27 TGTGCCAGCCTGGGGACAGGGGGCGCCGAGCAGTACTTC CASLGTGGAEQYF
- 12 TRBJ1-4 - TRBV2 TGTGCCAGCACTTACACTAATGAAAAACTGTTTTTT CASTYTNEKLFF
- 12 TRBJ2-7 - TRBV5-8 TGTGCCAGCAGCTCTAGGAACTACGAGCAGTACTTC CASSSRNYEQYF
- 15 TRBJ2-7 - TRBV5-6 TGTGCCAGCAGCTTGGTTGGACGGAACTCCTACGAGCAGTACTTC CASSLVGRNSYEQYF
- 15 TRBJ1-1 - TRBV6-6 TGTGCCAGCAGTTCCCGCCTGGGGGTGATCACTGAAGCTTTCTTT CASSSRLGVITEAFF
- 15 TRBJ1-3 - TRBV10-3 TGTGCCACTAGCTCCCCTGGGCCGCAAGGAAACACCATATATTTT CATSSPGPQGNTIYF
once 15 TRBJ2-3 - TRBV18 TGTGCCAGCTCACCTAGCCAGGGATGGATGGATACGCAGTATTTT CASSPSQGWMDTQYF
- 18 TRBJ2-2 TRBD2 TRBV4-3 TGCGCCAGCAGCCTGACCGCTCGTAGCGGGAGGGCCGCCGGGGAGCTGTTTTTT CASSLTARSGRAAGELFF
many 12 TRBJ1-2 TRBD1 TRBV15 TGTGCCACCAGCAGAGACGGGACAGAATGCCAGTTC CATSRDGTECQF
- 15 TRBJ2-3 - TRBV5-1 TGCGCCAGCAGCCCCACCGCAGGCTCAACTGATACGCAGTATTTT CASSPTAGSTDTQYF
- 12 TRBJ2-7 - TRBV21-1 TGTGCAATACCGGGTTTCTCCTACGAGCAGTACTTC CAIPGFSYEQYF
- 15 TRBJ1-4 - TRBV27 TGTGCCAGCAGAAGCCCCAGGGCTCCTAATGAAAAACTGTTTTTT CASRSPRAPNEKLFF
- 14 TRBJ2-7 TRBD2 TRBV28 TGTGCCAGCAGTCCTCCGGGACTAGCTCTCGAGCAGTACTTC CASSPPGLALEQYF
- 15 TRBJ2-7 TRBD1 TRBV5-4 TGTGCCAGCAGCCCCCGGACAGGCGCCTTATACGAGCAGTACTTC CASSPRTGALYEQYF
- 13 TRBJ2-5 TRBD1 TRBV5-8 TGTGCCAGCAGGATAACAGGGGTGGAGACCCAGTACTTC CASRITGVETQYF
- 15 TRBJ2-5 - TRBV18 TGTGCCAGCTCACCGCCAAGCATTTCGTCAGAGACCCAGTACTTC CASSPPSISSETQYF
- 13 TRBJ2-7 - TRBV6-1 TGTGCCAGCAACCGAGACAGGCCCTACGAGCAGTACTTC CASNRDRPYEQYF
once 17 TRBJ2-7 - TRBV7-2 TGTGCCAGCAGCCCTTACGCCCTTCGACAGGCCTCCTACGAGCAGTACTTC CASSPYALRQASYEQYF
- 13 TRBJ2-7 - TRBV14 TGTGCCAGCAGCCAAGTGATCAGGGAAGAGCAGTACTTC CASSQVIREEQYF
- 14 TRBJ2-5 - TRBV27 TGTGCCAGCAGTTTATTAAGACGGCAAGAGACCCAGTACTTC CASSLLRRQETQYF
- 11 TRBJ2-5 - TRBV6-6 TGTGCCAGCAGGATCCTAGAGACCCAGTACTTC CASRILETQYF
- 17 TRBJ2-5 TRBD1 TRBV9 TGTGCCAGCAGCGTAGATCACCTTGACAGGGGGCGAGAGACCCAGTACTTC CASSVDHLDRGRETQYF
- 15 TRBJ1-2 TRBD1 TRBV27 TGTGCCAGCAGTAGAGGACAGGGGGCGCTTGGTGGCTACACCTTC CASSRGQGALGGYTF
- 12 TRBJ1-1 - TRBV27 TGTGCCAGCAGTTCTACGATGGAAGGAGCTTTCTTT CASSSTMEGAFF
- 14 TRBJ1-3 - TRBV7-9 TGTGCCAGCAGCTTAGGCGTCTCTGGAAACACCATATATTTT CASSLGVSGNTIYF
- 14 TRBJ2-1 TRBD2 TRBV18 TGTGCCAGCTCCGCGGGACTAGGCTTTCGGGAGCAGTTCTTC CASSAGLGFREQFF
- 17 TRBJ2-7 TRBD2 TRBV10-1 TGCGCCCTGTCCCGCTCAAACGCGGGGGGCGCAACGTACGAGCAGTACTTC CALSRSNAGGATYEQYF
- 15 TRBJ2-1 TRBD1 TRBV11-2 TGTGCCAGCAGCTCGGCCGGGACAGGCTACAATGAGCAGTTCTTC CASSSAGTGYNEQFF
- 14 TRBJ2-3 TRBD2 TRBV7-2 TGTGCCACCCGCCTAGCGGGAGGAGCAGATACGCAGTATTTT CATRLAGGADTQYF
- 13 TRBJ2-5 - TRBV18 TGTGCCAGCTCACCATTGGGAGACGAGACCCAGTACTTC CASSPLGDETQYF
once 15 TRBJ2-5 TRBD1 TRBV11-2 TGTGCCAGCAGCTTAGATAGGCAGGGGGTCGAGACCCAGTACTTC CASSLDRQGVETQYF
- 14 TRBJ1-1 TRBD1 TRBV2 TGTGCCATCCAAACAGGGGCCCCCAAGGCTGAAGCTTTCTTT CAIQTGAPKAEAFF
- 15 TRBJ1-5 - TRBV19 TGTGCCAGTAGTATAATACAGGGTGGGAATCAGCCCCAGCATTTT CASSIIQGGNQPQHF
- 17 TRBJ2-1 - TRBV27 TGTGCCAGCAGTTTTGTAGCGACCTCGAACTCCTACAATGAGCAGTTCTTC CASSFVATSNSYNEQFF
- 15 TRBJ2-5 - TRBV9 TGTGCCAGCAGCGTAACAACAGCGGCCCAAGAGACCCAGTACTTC CASSVTTAAQETQYF
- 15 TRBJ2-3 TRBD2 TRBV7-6 TGTGCCAGCGGGGTAGCGGGCCCTAGCACAGATACGCAGTATTTT CASGVAGPSTDTQYF
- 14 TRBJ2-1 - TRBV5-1 TGCGCCAGCAGCCAGGGAAGGAGCTACAATGAGCAGTTCTTC CASSQGRSYNEQFF
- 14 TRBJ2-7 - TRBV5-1 TGCGCCAGCAGCTTGGAGGGACCCTCCTACGAGCAGTACTTC CASSLEGPSYEQYF
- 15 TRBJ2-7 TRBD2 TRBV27 TGTGCCAGCAGCCCTCTAGCGGGGGCCTCCTACGAGCAGTACTTC CASSPLAGASYEQYF
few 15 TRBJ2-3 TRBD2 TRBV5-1 TGCGCCAGCAGCCTGACTAGCGGGAGCACAGATACGCAGTATTTT CASSLTSGSTDTQYF
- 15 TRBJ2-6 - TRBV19 TGTGCCAGTAGTCTGCTCCCCTCTGGGGCCAACGTCCTGACTTTC CASSLLPSGANVLTF
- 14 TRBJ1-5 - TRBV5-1 TGCGCCAGCAGCTTGGATGGGGGGCTTCAGCCCCAGCATTTT CASSLDGGLQPQHF
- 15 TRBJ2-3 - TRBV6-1 TGTGCCAGCTTGTGGATGGCCGATAGCACAGATACGCAGTATTTT CASLWMADSTDTQYF
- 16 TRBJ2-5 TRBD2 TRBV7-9 TGTGCCAGCAGCTTAGACGAAACTAGCGTGAGGGGGACCCAGTACTTC CASSLDETSVRGTQYF